The 26 T cell receptor beta chains in this list originate from one sample, sequenced in a study of neurological immune-mediated disorders. Via MiXCR, TCRdb re-called the 5' RACE reads, giving one row per CDR3 protein. The sample has 130,000 or so distinct CDR3 sequences; more than 2.5% are singletons. Material for sequencing was PBMCs. All receptors come from a woman in her 30s with multiple sclerosis.

In this sample, this clonotype turned up many times. The chain has TRBV6-1 and TRBJ1-2, with TRBD1 as a possible D gene (6 bases). Per germline, CDR1 MNHNS and CDR2 SASEGT. V was shortened by 4 bases and J by 1 base, with 7 bases between the two germline ends. The CDR3 is made up of 13 amino acids. The CDR3 DNA is TGTGCCAGCAGTGGGACAGATAACTATGGCTACACCTTC. It codes for CASSGTDNYGYTF.

This clonotype was counted ten times or more. The chain is built from TRBV4-1 and TRBJ1-5; no firm D call. The CDR3 has 16 amino acids. The V and J ends lost 2 bases and 2 bases respectively, with 13 bases between them. Germline V CDR1 and CDR2: MGHRA, YSYEKL. The CDR3 here is CASSQPGSGGNQPQHF. In nucleotides, the CDR3 is TGCGCCAGCAGCCAACCGGGGTCCGGAGGCAATCAGCCCCAGCATTTT.

This clonotype was seen repeatedly, ten times or more. The chain is built from TRBV7-9 and TRBJ1-3, with D possibly matching TRBD1 (6 bases). The CDR3 is 19 amino acids. Germline CDR1 is SEHNR and CDR2 is FQNEAQ (reference sequence). V lost 3 bases to trimming and J lost 0 bases, with 21 bases between them. The CDR3 spells CASSFPRGAASSSGNTIYF. CDR3 DNA sequence: TGTGCCAGCAGCTTCCCACGGGGGGCAGCTTCTTCCTCTGGAAACACCATATATTTT.

This clonotype occurred many times. The chain joins TRBV5-6 to TRBJ2-3; 9 nucleotides match TRBD1. V was clipped by 2 bases and J by 3 bases; unmatched bases: 13. Germline-derived CDR1 and CDR2 are SGHDT and YYEEEE. This CDR3 comprises 18 residues. CDR3 DNA: TGTGCCAGCAGCTTCCCGGCGGCCGGACAGGGGAAGACAGATACGCAGTATTTT. Encoded protein: CASSFPAAGQGKTDTQYF.

This clonotype occurred many times. V gene TRBV20-1 combines with J gene TRBJ1-6; D call uncertain. The V end lost 5 bases, the J end lost 5 bases, and 13 bases lay between the germline ends. The germline CDR1 and CDR2 sequences are DFQATT and SNEGSKA (reference sequence). This CDR3 contains 14 residues. The CDR3 DNA follows: TGCAGTGCTGGGTCGGGAGAGCATAATTCACCCCTCCACTTT. As protein: CSAGSGEHNSPLHF.

This clonotype was observed a handful of times. The chain has TRBV5-6 and TRBJ2-5; either TRBD1 or TRBD2 may supply D (5 bases each). The CDR3 sequence is 12 residues long. Trimming pared 10 bases from V and 1 base from J, leaving 11 bases between. From germline, CDR1 is SGHDT and CDR2 YYEEEE. The CDR3 loop is CACSGPQETQYF. The CDR3 region has the DNA TGTGCCTGTTCGGGACCCCAAGAGACCCAGTACTTC. Together with reference TRBV5-6 and TRBJ2-5, the CDR3 gives the full variable domain: DAGVTQSPTHLIKTRGQQVTLRCSPKSGHDTVSWYQQALGQGPQFIFQYYEEEERQRGNFPDRFSGHQFPNYSSELNVNALLLGDSALYLCACSGPQETQYFGPGTRLLVL.

Ten or more counts support this clonotype. J is TRBJ1-5 and V is TRBV4-1; D is possibly TRBD1 (6 bases). This CDR3 has 14 amino acids. Per the germline V gene, CDR1 is MGHRA and CDR2 is YSYEKL. V lost 4 bases to trimming and J lost 4 bases, with 11 bases between them. The CDR3 region has the DNA TGCGCCAGCAGCCCCGCCAGGGGTAATCAGCCCCAGCATTTT. Amino acids: CASSPARGNQPQHF.

The CDR3 DNA sequence: TGTGCCAGCAGTTTTAGTGGAGGAGGCTACACCTTC. Residues: CASSFSGGGYTF. The chain couples TRBV28 to TRBJ1-2; no firm D call. V lost 3 bases and J lost 8, with 10 bases in between. CDR1 MDHEN and CDR2 SYDVKM come from the germline V gene. CDR3 length: 12 amino acids.

This clonotype was detected ten times or more. A much larger clone lies one base from this, so it may be a read error. The rearrangement joins TRBV12-3 or TRBV12-4 to TRBJ1-3, with D perhaps TRBD1 (6 bases). The CDR3 runs 14 residues. The V end was cut by 3 bases, the J end by 2 bases, with 8 bases between. The DNA of the CDR3 is TGTGCCAGCAGTTTCGGGGGGCCTGGAAACACCATATATTTT. Translated: CASSFGGPGNTIYF.

The sample holds many counts of this clonotype. The V call is TRBV4-1, the J call TRBJ2-7, with D unresolved. CDR3 length: 15 amino acids. Trimming removed 4 bases from V and 2 bases from J, with 15 bases in between. The germline CDR1 and CDR2 sequences are MGHRA and YSYEKL. CDR3 nucleotide sequence: TGCGCCAGCAGCCCACTTAGTAGGGCAACCTACGAGCAGTACTTC. It yields the protein CASSPLSRATYEQYF.

This clonotype has a count of ten or more. Here the CDR3 reads CASSLPAHSYEQYF. CDR3 DNA sequence: TGTGCCAGCAGCCTACCCGCTCATAGCTACGAGCAGTACTTC. The chain joins TRBV7-2 to TRBJ2-7; D gene uncertain. This CDR3 spans 14 amino acids. Between the trimmed V and J ends, which lost 5 bases and 3 bases, there was a span of 14 bases. Germline CDR1 SGHTA, CDR2 FQGNSA. Full variable domain (outside the CDR3, taken from reference TRBV7-2 and TRBJ2-7): GAGVSQSPSNKVTEKGKDVELRCDPISGHTALYWYRQSLGQGLEFLIYFQGNSAPDKSGLPSDRFSAERTGGSVSTLTIQRTQQEDSAVYLCASSLPAHSYEQYFGPGTRLTVT.

This clonotype was detected ten times or more. V is TRBV6-6 and J is TRBJ1-5; no reliable D call. The V gene's germline CDR1 is MNHNY and CDR2 SVGAGI (reference sequence). The V gene lost 6 bases and the J gene lost 4 bases, with 4 bases spanning the gap. The CDR3 is made up of 11 amino acids. The CDR3 sequence: CASRGNQPQHF. The CDR3, as DNA: TGTGCCAGCAGAGGGAATCAGCCCCAGCATTTT.

This clonotype was picked up many times. This chain joins TRBV3-1 and TRBJ1-2; 10 positions match TRBD1. The CDR3 consists of 16 residues. J gave up 6 bases and V 3 bases, and 10 bases lay outside the gene matches. Germline values: CDR1 LGHDT, CDR2 YNNKEL (reference sequence). The CDR3 DNA reads TGTGCCAGCAGCCAGCGACAGGGGGCGCTTCCTGATGGCTACACCTTC. Translated, it gives CASSQRQGALPDGYTF.

Details on this clonotype: This may arise from a read error, as a much more abundant clone is one base away. This chain connects TRBV29-1 to TRBJ2-1; D might be TRBD1 (6 bases). Germline assignment: CDR1 SQVTM and CDR2 ANQGSEA. This CDR3 region has 10 residues. V was trimmed by 4 bases and J by 12 bases, leaving 10 bases between them. The CDR3 protein is CSVADRAQFF. Written as DNA, the CDR3 is TGCAGCGTTGCGGACAGAGCGCAGTTCTTC.

In this sample, this clonotype turned up many times. This rearrangement joins TRBV5-1 to TRBJ1-1, with 7 bases aligning to TRBD1. Germline V gives CDR1 SGHRS, CDR2 YFSETQ. The J segment lost 0 bases and the V segment lost 5 bases, leaving 7 bases of the junction unmatched. CDR3 length: 15 amino acids. CDR3: CASRSNRGLNTEAFF. The CDR3 region has the DNA TGCGCCAGCAGAAGCAACAGGGGATTGAACACTGAAGCTTTCTTT.

This clonotype was counted a few times. The chain recombines TRBV4-3 with TRBJ1-5; D unclear. V shed 0 bases and J shed 9 bases, with 9 bases lying between them. Per germline, CDR1 LGHNA and CDR2 YSLEER. The CDR3 has 13 residues. The CDR3 bases are TGCGCCAGCAGCCAAGATCCGGGCCGGCCCCAGCATTTT. Translating gives CASSQDPGRPQHF.

This clonotype was observed at least ten times. This chain joins TRBV15 and TRBJ2-2; 9 bases agree with TRBD2. Germline V gene lookup returns CDR1 LNHNV and CDR2 YYDKDF (reference sequence). There are 15 residues in the CDR3. V lost 1 base and J lost 5; bases outside the gene matches: 2. CDR3 sequence (DNA): TGTGCCACCAGCAGAGGCCTAGCGGGGACCGGGGAGCTGTTTTTT. Its translation is CATSRGLAGTGELFF.

This clonotype occurred many times. This chain links TRBV20-1 with TRBJ2-7; D call uncertain. V lost 3 bases to trimming and J lost 1 base, with 7 bases between them. The CDR3 has 12 residues. Germline loops: CDR1 DFQATT, CDR2 SNEGSKA (reference sequence). CDR3 nucleotides: TGCAGTGCTAGGAAGGCGTCCTACGAGCAGTACTTC. Translation: CSARKASYEQYF.

This clonotype was observed at least ten times. CDR3 bases: TGTGCCAGCAGCTCGGGCGAGCTAGCGGGAGTTCAGTACGAGCAGTACTTC. This encodes CASSSGELAGVQYEQYF. The chain links TRBV5-6 to TRBJ2-7, with 10 bases matching TRBD2. With 3 bases clipped from V and 4 bases from J, the junction kept 13 bases outside the gene matches. Germline V CDR1 and CDR2: SGHDT, YYEEEE. This CDR3 is 17 amino acids long.

This clonotype has ten or more counts. This chain joins TRBV29-1 and TRBJ1-1, with TRBD1 as a possible D gene (6 bases). V lost 5 bases and J lost 1, with 11 bases in between. The CDR3 is made up of 13 amino acids. Germline-derived CDR1 and CDR2 are SQVTM and ANQGSEA. The DNA for the CDR3 is TGCAGCGTTCGACGGACAGAGAACACTGAAGCTTTCTTT. Encoded protein: CSVRRTENTEAFF.

This clonotype has at least ten counts. The rearrangement links TRBV12-3 or TRBV12-4 to TRBJ1-2; TRBD1 agrees at 9 bases. Trimming took 4 bases from V and 13 from J; bases not matched to a gene: 10. The CDR3 extends over 13 amino acids. The CDR3 sequence: CASSSLRDRVSTF. In DNA, the CDR3 is TGTGCCAGCAGTTCTCTCCGGGACAGGGTTTCCACCTTC.

Here the CDR3 DNA reads TGTGCCAGCAGCCGGGACAGGGCATACACCGGGGAGCTGTTTTTT. Translated, it gives CASSRDRAYTGELFF. The V and J genes are TRBV7-2 and TRBJ2-2, with 9 bases matching TRBD1. Trimming removed 5 bases from V and 3 bases from J; junction bases left unmatched: 4. Germline loops: CDR1 SGHTA, CDR2 FQGNSA. The CDR3 contains 15 residues.

The V gene is TRBV20-1, the J gene TRBJ2-1; 10 positions agree with TRBD1. This CDR3 region has 14 residues. Germline V CDR1 and CDR2: DFQATT, SNEGSKA (reference sequence). Losses at the gene ends were 5 bases for V and 5 bases for J; bases not matched to a gene: 6. The CDR3 reads CSARRQGAHNEQFF. In nucleotides, the CDR3 is TGCAGTGCTCGGCGACAGGGGGCCCACAATGAGCAGTTCTTC.

This chain joins TRBV18 and TRBJ2-5, with unresolved D. CDR1 KGHSH and CDR2 LQKENI come from the germline V gene. This CDR3 contains 12 residues. Trimming stripped 2 bases from V and 5 bases from J, with 6 bases between. Here the CDR3 reads CASSPGIETQYF. The CDR3 nucleotides read TGTGCCAGCTCACCAGGGATTGAGACCCAGTACTTC.

This clonotype has a count of ten or more. The CDR3 DNA reads TGTGCCAGCAGCTCCCCGTTCTCTTCAGATACGCAGTATTTT. Translating it yields CASSSPFSSDTQYF. V is TRBV7-9 and J is TRBJ2-3; D not resolved. Germline values: CDR1 SEHNR, CDR2 FQNEAQ (reference sequence). V dropped 4 bases and J dropped 4 bases, with 12 bases sitting between them. This CDR3 has 14 residues.

Many counts were recorded for this clonotype. J is TRBJ2-1 and V is TRBV5-6, with 8 bases fitting TRBD1. With V trimmed by 4 bases and J by 10 bases, 1 base remained unmatched. Looked up from germline, CDR1 is SGHDT and CDR2 is YYEEEE. The CDR3 has 11 amino acids. CDR3 sequence (DNA): TGTGCCAGCAGCCGGGACAGGGAGCAGTTCTTC. Translating gives CASSRDREQFF.